This T cell receptor (beta chain) appears in the sequencing data of a study of blood T cells in healthy people across ages. Study outcomes and limitations: In older individuals, TCR beta diversity per million T cells was lower, falling roughly linearly with age. Any changes in expanded clonotypes were possibly confounded, as donor CMV status remained unknown. As naive T cell percentage varied, TCR beta diversity correlated strongly with it.

The V and J ends lost 4 bases and 5 bases respectively, with 12 bases between them. Germline V gives CDR1 SGHRS, CDR2 YFSETQ. This CDR3 comprises 13 residues. Then a second PCR, running about 6 to 11 cycles, was carried out with a sample-barcoded 5' primer and a J-beta primer mix. One entry per CDR3 protein results from TCRdb running MiXCR on the 5' RACE reads. The sample has hundreds of thousands of distinct CDR3 sequences, 32% seen once. PBMCs, at least 7 million per sample, were isolated. This clonotype showed up many times. Its target is unknown. This receptor was taken from a woman of 80 years or more in good health. Sequenced material: blood. The chain combines TRBV5-1 with TRBJ1-2; tentative D call: TRBD1 (6 bases). This chain's CDR3 is CASSQGPRYGYTF. The DNA of the CDR3 is TGCGCCAGCAGCCAGGGGCCTCGATATGGCTACACCTTC. Full variable domain (missing parts from reference TRBV5-1 and TRBJ1-2): KAGVTQTPRYLIKTRGQQVTLSCSPISGHRSVSWYQQTPGQGLQFLFEYFSETQRNKGNFPGRFSGRQFSNSRSEMNVSTLELGDSALYLCASSQGPRYGYTFGSGTRLTVV.